This passage covers 23 T cell receptor beta chains from one sample sequenced in a study of cytomegalovirus exposure and HLA in healthy donors. PCR involved 60 Vbeta and 13 Jbeta primers. Sequenced by immunoSEQ multiplex PCR; TCRdb stores in-frame clones only, minus some. Counted here are 90,000 to 120,000 clones, 78% occurring once; the ten biggest clones make up approximately 1.9%. Sequences were obtained from PBMCs. Source of these receptors: a woman aged 35 to 49 in good health and CMV-seronegative.

The chain recombines TRBV7-9 with TRBJ1-4; the match to TRBD1 covers 11 bases. The CDR3 has 15 amino acids. Per germline, CDR1 SEHNR and CDR2 FQNEAQ (reference sequence). The V segment lost 3 bases and the J segment 12 bases; nucleotides outside the gene matches: 9. The CDR3 loop is CASSFHGQGAIELFF. The DNA of the CDR3 is TGTGCCAGCAGCTTCCACGGACAGGGGGCGATTGAACTGTTTTTT.

The CDR3 region has the DNA TGTGCCACCCAGTTCGGCAGGGGTCGGGTACGTGATGACAATGAGCAGTTCTTC. It translates to CATQFGRGRVRDDNEQFF. The gene calls are TRBV27 and TRBJ2-1, with D tentatively TRBD1 (6 bases). Trimming removed 10 bases at V and 5 bases at J, with 30 bases between. The germline CDR1 and CDR2 sequences are MNHEY and SMNVEV (reference sequence). The CDR3 loop spans 18 amino acids.

The chain carries TRBV7-2 and TRBJ2-5; 7 positions match TRBD1. V lost 6 bases to trimming and J lost 3 bases; unmatched junction nucleotides: 4. The V gene's germline CDR1 is SGHTA and CDR2 FQGNSA. The CDR3 covers 13 residues. The DNA for the CDR3 is TGTGCCAGCAGTACCGACAGGGAAGAGACCCAGTACTTC. Translating it yields CASSTDREETQYF.

J is TRBJ2-2 and V is TRBV19, with TRBD2 matching over 7 bases. The CDR3 has 13 amino acids. Germline V gene lookup returns CDR1 LNHDA and CDR2 SQIVND (reference sequence). V gave up 5 bases and J gave up 5 bases; unmatched junction bases: 2. CDR3 in amino acids: CASSLGGTGELFF. DNA of the CDR3: TGTGCCAGTAGTCTGGGGGGGACCGGGGAGCTGTTTTTT.

The chain is built from TRBV6-5 and TRBJ1-2, with no clear D. This CDR3 is 12 amino acids long. Germline CDR1 is MNHEY and CDR2 is SVGAGI. Trimming pared 4 bases from V and 6 bases from J, leaving 9 bases between. The CDR3 sequence: CASSSPGDGYTF. In DNA form, the CDR3 reads TGTGCCAGCAGTTCCCCGGGAGATGGCTACACCTTC.

V is TRBV7-9 and J is TRBJ1-1, with a tentative D call TRBD1 (5 bases). With 4 bases removed from V and 3 bases from J, the gap between germline ends came to 9 bases. The CDR3 spans 13 residues. Germline loops: CDR1 SEHNR, CDR2 FQNEAQ (reference sequence). This chain's CDR3 is CASSSNRYTEAFF. CDR3 nucleotides: TGTGCCAGCAGCTCCAACAGGTACACTGAAGCTTTCTTT.

The J gene is TRBJ1-4, the V gene TRBV9; D is perhaps TRBD1 (5 bases). Germline V gene data show CDR1 as SGDLS and CDR2 as YYNGEE. Trimming cost V 0 bases and J 2 bases, with 14 bases left between them. This CDR3 region has 17 residues. The CDR3 DNA sequence: TGTGCCAGCAGCGTAGGGGGGGGGAGGGGTACTAATGAAAAACTGTTTTTT. Its protein product is CASSVGGGRGTNEKLFF.

The chain employs TRBV7-2 and TRBJ1-1, with D hard to call. Germline V gene sequence: CDR1 SGHTA, CDR2 FQGNSA. V lost 4 bases to trimming and J lost 1 base, with 10 bases between them. This CDR3 has 14 amino acids. The CDR3 reads CASSYLNTNTEAFF. In DNA, the CDR3 is TGTGCCAGCAGCTACCTCAACACGAACACTGAAGCTTTCTTT.

J is TRBJ2-7 and V is TRBV30; 7 bases agree with TRBD2. V was clipped by 4 bases and J by 8 bases; unmatched bases: 11. Germline V lookup: CDR1 GTSNPN, CDR2 SVGIG (reference sequence). This CDR3 comprises 13 residues. The CDR3 here is CAWKGSGRFKQYF. DNA for the CDR3: TGTGCCTGGAAGGGTAGCGGGCGTTTTAAGCAGTACTTC.

DNA of the CDR3: TGTGCCAGTAGTATAGCGAGACAGGGAGGCGAGCAGTACTTC. Translated, it gives CASSIARQGGEQYF. V and J are TRBV19 and TRBJ2-7, with D tentatively TRBD1 (7 bases). There are 14 residues in the CDR3. From germline, CDR1 is LNHDA and CDR2 SQIVND (reference sequence). V was trimmed by 1 base and J by 6 bases, leaving 13 bases between them.

The V call is TRBV28, the J call TRBJ1-4, with 12 bases matching TRBD1. Germline V lookup: CDR1 MDHEN, CDR2 SYDVKM. This CDR3 region has 16 residues. Trimming took 6 bases from V and 8 from J; bases not matched to a gene: 10. CDR3 DNA: TGTGCCAGCAGAACCGGGACAGGGGGCCGTTGGGAAAAACTGTTTTTT. Amino acid sequence: CASRTGTGGRWEKLFF.

V gene TRBV7-3 combines with J gene TRBJ2-3; TRBD1 is a possible D gene (5 bases). The CDR3 is 14 residues long. Deletions cut 2 bases from V and 4 bases from J, with 10 bases between. The germline V gene has CDR1 SGHTA and CDR2 FQGTGA. The CDR3 spells CASSLGAVSDTQYF. The CDR3 region has the DNA TGTGCCAGCAGCTTAGGGGCCGTCTCAGATACGCAGTATTTT. The variable domain in full, completed from reference TRBV7-3 and TRBJ2-3, reads GAGVSQTPSNKVTEKGKYVELRCDPISGHTALYWYRQSLGQGPEFLIYFQGTGAADDSGLPNDRFFAVRPEGSVSTLKIQRTERGDSAVYLCASSLGAVSDTQYFGPGTRLTVL.

The CDR3 region has the DNA TGTGCCTGGACAGACTTTGATAGCAATCAGCCCCAGCATTTT. It encodes CAWTDFDSNQPQHF. The rearrangement joins TRBV30 to TRBJ1-5; D not certain. Between the trimmed V and J ends, which lost 4 bases and 0 bases, there was a span of 10 bases. CDR1 and CDR2 (germline): GTSNPN, SVGIG (reference sequence). This CDR3 region has 14 residues. Supplemented by reference TRBV30 and TRBJ1-5, the full variable domain reads SQTIHQWPATLVQPVGSPLSLECTVEGTSNPNLYWYRQAAGRGLQLLFYSVGIGQISSEVPQNLSASRPQDRQFILSSKKLLLSDSGFYLCAWTDFDSNQPQHFGDGTRLSIL.

The gene calls are TRBV9 and TRBJ2-7; 7 bases match TRBD1. Germline V gene data show CDR1 as SGDLS and CDR2 as YYNGEE. The CDR3 has 13 residues. Losses at the gene ends were 3 bases for V and 6 bases for J; bases not matched to a gene: 6. CDR3 sequence (DNA): TGTGCCAGCAGCGGACAGGGAACCCTCGAGCAGTACTTC. Residues: CASSGQGTLEQYF.

This chain uses TRBV7-9 with TRBJ1-1, with D uncertain. The germline gives CDR1 SEHNR, CDR2 FQNEAQ (reference sequence). There are 11 residues in the CDR3. Trimming cost V 2 bases and J 5 bases, with 3 bases left between them. DNA of the CDR3: TGTGCCAGCAGCTTACGGACTGAAGCTTTCTTT. Translating it yields CASSLRTEAFF.

This clone came up a few times. V and J are TRBV27 and TRBJ2-6; TRBD1 is a possible D gene (6 bases). In germline, CDR1 is MNHEY, CDR2 SMNVEV (reference sequence). The V end was cut by 8 bases, the J end by 3 bases, with 17 bases between. The CDR3 extends over 16 amino acids. CDR3 nucleotide sequence: TGTGCCAGCCGCACAGGGCCCCTCGTTGGGGCCAACGTCCTGACTTTC. It encodes CASRTGPLVGANVLTF. The full variable domain, in which reference TRBV27 and TRBJ2-6 provide the parts outside the CDR3, is EAQVTQNPRYLITVTGKKLTVTCSQNMNHEYMSWYRQDPGLGLRQIYYSMNVEVTDKGDVPEGYKVSRKEKRNFPLILESPSPNQTSLYFCASRTGPLVGANVLTFGAGSRLTVL.

The rearrangement links TRBV7-6 to TRBJ2-7; a weak D match, TRBD2 (7 bases). This CDR3 has 16 residues. Germline assignment: CDR1 SGHVS and CDR2 FNYEAQ. Trimming left V 4 bases short and J 4 bases short, with 20 bases between. The CDR3, as DNA: TGTGCCAGCAGCTCCCTCCGGGGGGCAAACGGGTACGAGCAGTACTTC. It codes for CASSSLRGANGYEQYF.

This chain joins TRBV4-3 and TRBJ1-6; D not resolved. This CDR3 comprises 15 residues. Per the germline V gene, CDR1 is LGHNA and CDR2 is YSLEER. Trimming stripped 4 bases from V and 7 bases from J, with 14 bases between. In DNA, the CDR3 is TGCGCCAGCAGCCTACAGAACACGAGAAATTCACCCCTCCACTTT. Amino acids: CASSLQNTRNSPLHF.

The CDR3, as DNA: TGTGCCAGCAGTCCCCCCGACAGGGGTGGCCAGCCCCAGCATTTT. Its protein product is CASSPPDRGGQPQHF. The chain joins TRBV28 to TRBJ1-5, with 8 bases identical to TRBD1. CDR1 and CDR2 from the germline V gene are MDHEN and SYDVKM. With V trimmed by 5 bases and J by 7 bases, 10 bases remained unmatched. The CDR3 extends over 15 amino acids.

V and J are TRBV5-5 and TRBJ2-7; the match to TRBD1 covers 8 bases. This CDR3 contains 14 residues. The V segment lost 3 bases and the J segment 2 bases; nucleotides outside the gene matches: 4. Germline assignment: CDR1 SGHKS and CDR2 YYEKEE (reference sequence). The CDR3 DNA follows: TGTGCCAGCAGCTCTACAGGGGGACCCTACGAGCAGTACTTC. Amino acids: CASSSTGGPYEQYF.

The chain links TRBV28 to TRBJ1-1; the D is unclear. With 6 bases removed from V and 11 bases from J, the gap between germline ends came to 22 bases. The CDR3 extends over 14 amino acids. Germline values: CDR1 MDHEN, CDR2 SYDVKM. CDR3 sequence: CASRHRGEVRRAFF. CDR3 nucleotides: TGTGCCAGCAGGCACCGTGGGGAGGTGAGGAGGGCTTTCTTT.

In DNA, the CDR3 is TGTGCCAGCAGTAGTCTGGGGGCCTCTGGAAACACCATATATTTT. Its protein is CASSSLGASGNTIYF. V gene TRBV27 combines with J gene TRBJ1-3; D might be TRBD1 (6 bases). V lost 5 bases and J 0 bases, leaving 11 bases between the germline ends. The CDR3 covers 15 residues. The germline V gene has CDR1 MNHEY and CDR2 SMNVEV (reference sequence).

CDR3 sequence (DNA): TGTGCCAGCAGCTCCCGAGGGGGTCAGGGCTACACCTTC. Protein sequence: CASSSRGGQGYTF. This chain connects TRBV5-4 to TRBJ1-2; D is perhaps TRBD1 (6 bases). The V and J ends lost 3 bases and 8 bases respectively, with 14 bases between them. Germline V gives CDR1 SGHNT, CDR2 YYREEE (reference sequence). The CDR3 consists of 13 residues.